The 14 T cell receptor beta chains below come from one sample, sequenced in a study of blood T cell repertoires in COVID-19. The data were produced by immunoSEQ multiplex PCR, yet TCRdb's version contains in-frame clones alone and is incomplete. The sample has around 170,000 clones, roughly 80% seen once. The sequencing sample was made of peripheral blood. These receptors were collected from a man aged 25-45 years with active or convalescent COVID-19.

The V call is TRBV6-1, the J call TRBJ1-1, with D perhaps TRBD1 (5 bases). Germline V CDR1 and CDR2: MNHNS, SASEGT. V lost 0 bases and J lost 1, with 9 bases in between. This CDR3 has 15 residues. CDR3 residues: CASSEAAGKNTEAFF. The CDR3 nucleotides read TGTGCCAGCAGTGAAGCAGCAGGGAAGAACACTGAAGCTTTCTTT.

The chain has TRBV11-3 and TRBJ2-4, with a possible D match to TRBD2 (6 bases). Trimming took off 2 bases at V and 2 bases at J, with 13 bases between the two ends. This CDR3 spans 16 amino acids. Germline CDR1 SGHNT, CDR2 YENEEA. The DNA for the CDR3 is TGTGCCAGCAGCTTACGCGGCGGGGAGACCAAAAACATTCAGTACTTC. Encoded protein: CASSLRGGETKNIQYF.

The chain employs TRBV14 and TRBJ1-2; D unclear. V was clipped by 0 bases and J by 2 bases, with 4 bases between them. CDR1 SGHDN and CDR2 FVKESK come from the germline V gene. The CDR3 spans 13 residues. The CDR3 sequence: CASSQDRNYGYTF. CDR3 DNA: TGTGCCAGCAGCCAAGACAGGAACTATGGCTACACCTTC.

As for this clone: Other DNA sequences in this sample translate to the same CDR3. The chain has TRBV24-1 and TRBJ2-1; 8 bases align to TRBD2. This CDR3 is 16 amino acids long. CDR1 is KGHDR, CDR2 SFDVKD, per germline. The trim removed 3 bases at V and 2 bases at J, leaving 5 bases unmatched. Written as DNA, the CDR3 is TGTGCCACCAGTGATCTGGCGGGGGGCGCCTACAATGAGCAGTTCTTC. Its protein is CATSDLAGGAYNEQFF.

The J gene is TRBJ2-7, the V gene TRBV14, with D tentatively TRBD2 (5 bases). The V end lost 3 bases, the J end lost 5 bases, and 11 bases lay between the germline ends. Germline assignment: CDR1 SGHDN and CDR2 FVKESK. The CDR3 consists of 13 residues. The CDR3 sequence is CASSQKRAHEQYF. CDR3 in DNA: TGTGCCAGCAGCCAGAAGAGGGCCCACGAGCAGTACTTC.

The chain carries TRBV5-6 and TRBJ2-3; the match to TRBD2 covers 7 bases. CDR3 length: 15 residues. Trimming took 2 bases from V and 2 from J; bases not matched to a gene: 5. Germline V CDR1 and CDR2: SGHDT, YYEEEE. CDR3 sequence reads: CASSLGLGPTDTQYF. DNA of the CDR3: TGTGCCAGCAGCTTAGGACTAGGCCCCACAGATACGCAGTATTTT.

The chain links TRBV20-1 to TRBJ1-5; 7 bases are a match to TRBD1. The CDR3 spans 13 residues. V shed 3 bases and J 5 bases; nucleotides not matched to a gene: 4. CDR1 and CDR2 (germline): DFQATT, SNEGSKA (reference sequence). CDR3 sequence: CSASIQGDQPQHF. In nucleotides, the CDR3 is TGCAGTGCTAGTATTCAGGGGGATCAGCCCCAGCATTTT.

V usage is TRBV13 and J usage is TRBJ2-1, with D unresolved. V shed 0 bases and J shed 8 bases, with 8 bases lying between them. The CDR3 has 13 amino acids. CDR1 and CDR2 (germline): PRHDT, FYEKMQ (reference sequence). CDR3 bases: TGTGCCAGCAGCTTAGGCCCTGGAGATGAGCAGTTCTTC. Amino acids: CASSLGPGDEQFF.

The chain couples TRBV28 to TRBJ2-7; possible D gene TRBD2, 6 bases. Trimming stripped 8 bases from V and 0 bases from J, with 32 bases between. The V gene's germline CDR1 is MDHEN and CDR2 SYDVKM. This CDR3 spans 20 amino acids. The CDR3 DNA follows: TGTGCCAGCCGATTCTTGTCTAGGGGACTGCCTCCCCTCTACTCCTACGAGCAGTACGTC. It translates to CASRFLSRGLPPLYSYEQYV.

The chain uses TRBV4-3 and TRBJ2-3; 8 nucleotides line up with TRBD2. V lost 0 bases and J lost 1; bases outside the gene matches: 3. CDR3 length equals 16 residues. CDR1 is LGHNA and CDR2 is YSLEER in the germline V gene. CDR3: CASSQESGGRTDTQYF. In DNA, the CDR3 is TGCGCCAGCAGCCAAGAAAGCGGGGGCCGCACAGATACGCAGTATTTT.

This sequence joins TRBV5-1 and TRBJ2-1; 10 bases line up with TRBD2. In germline, CDR1 is SGHRS, CDR2 YFSETQ. Germline trimming cut 3 bases from V and 6 bases from J; bases unmatched to any gene: 6. This CDR3 has 15 amino acids. For the CDR3, the DNA is TGCGCCAGCAGCTCCGAGCGGGAGGGCCTCAATGAGCAGTTCTTC. Protein product: CASSSEREGLNEQFF.

This chain links TRBV12-3 or TRBV12-4 with TRBJ2-1; D gene uncertain. The V gene lost 4 bases and the J gene lost 8 bases, with 9 bases spanning the gap. This CDR3 comprises 12 residues. CDR3 residues: CASSSLRDEQFF. DNA of the CDR3: TGTGCCAGCAGTTCCCTCCGGGATGAGCAGTTCTTC.

This chain connects TRBV25-1 to TRBJ1-5; D unresolved. The germline V gene encodes CDR1 MGHDK and CDR2 SYGVNS. The CDR3 has 14 residues. V was clipped by 4 bases and J by 5 bases, with 12 bases between them. CDR3 coding DNA: TGTGCCAGCAGTGGGGAAGGGCGGGATCAGCCCCAGCATTTT. Protein product: CASSGEGRDQPQHF.

This clone has just a few counts. The gene calls are TRBV27 and TRBJ2-1; 12 bases align to TRBD2. The CDR3 extends over 15 amino acids. V was pared by 5 bases and J by 7 bases, with 6 bases of the junction left unmatched. CDR1 is MNHEY and CDR2 is SMNVEV in the germline V gene (reference sequence). The CDR3 bases are TGTGCCAGCAGTACACTAGCGGGGGGTGGAAATGAGCAGTTCTTC. Amino acid sequence: CASSTLAGGGNEQFF.